This entry concerns a single T cell receptor (beta chain). Germline is not matched at one junction end, which may reflect a read error. Reverse transcription of 0.5 to 1 ug RNA was performed with random hexamers. immunoSEQ multiplex PCR amplified TCR beta CDR3 across 54 Vbeta, 13 Jbeta. TCRdb reprocessed the immunoSEQ multiplex PCR reads via MiXCR and lists one record per CDR3 protein. The sample contains some 260,000 distinct CDR3 sequences, around 93% of which appear only once. Germline CDR1 and CDR2: SEHNR and FQNEAQ (reference sequence). The CDR3 runs to 15 residues. This record comes from a study of CD8 T cells in Susac syndrome. Treatment-naive patients with stable or active relapsing-remitting disease served as multiple sclerosis controls.

The chain has TRBV7-9 and TRBJ2-5; 9 bases agree with TRBD1. The specimen sequenced was CD4+ T cells from PBMCs. This sequence originates from a human donor with multiple sclerosis. The CDR3 DNA follows: TGTGCCAGCAGCCCATCCGGGACAGGGATGGAGACCCGGTACTTC. Its protein is CASSPSGTGMETRYF.